The 21 T cell receptor beta chains in this list originate from one sample, sequenced in a study of neurological immune-mediated disorders. MiXCR was run by TCRdb on the 5' RACE reads, yielding one entry per CDR3 protein. Counted here are 20,000 or so distinct CDR3 sequences, over 12% occurring once; the ten biggest clones make up 15%. Material for sequencing was PBMCs. The receptors originated from a female donor with HTLV-1-associated myelopathy (HAM/TSP).

V is TRBV6-2 or TRBV6-3 and J is TRBJ2-2; D remains unclear. CDR1 is MNHEY and CDR2 is SVGEGT in the germline V gene. V shed 2 bases and J shed 5 bases, with 3 bases lying between them. The CDR3 contains 12 residues. Here the CDR3 DNA reads TGTGCCAGCAGTTACACTACCGGGGAGCTGTTTTTT. This gives the protein CASSYTTGELFF.

In this sample, this clonotype turned up many times. CDR3 nucleotides: TGTGCCAGCAGCTTACCGTGGGCAGATACGCAGTATTTT. It codes for CASSLPWADTQYF. The rearrangement joins TRBV7-2 to TRBJ2-3; D ambiguous. The length of the CDR3 is 13 residues. CDR1 and CDR2 (germline): SGHTA, FQGNSA. The V gene lost 2 bases and the J gene lost 4 bases, with 7 bases spanning the gap.

This clonotype is medium-sized (0.01 to 0.1%) in the sample. The rearrangement links TRBV20-1 to TRBJ2-3, with D perhaps TRBD1 (7 bases). V lost 0 bases and J lost 1, with 20 bases in between. The CDR3 spans 18 residues. Germline loops: CDR1 DFQATT, CDR2 SNEGSKA (reference sequence). The CDR3 DNA follows: TGCAGTGCTAGAGATGGGGGGACAGTTCATACCCGCACAGATACGCAGTATTTT. Its protein product is CSARDGGTVHTRTDTQYF.

In DNA form, the CDR3 reads TGTGCCATCAGAGGCGGGCTGGGAAACGAGCAGTACTTC. Protein product: CAIRGGLGNEQYF. The chain carries TRBV10-3 and TRBJ2-7; D may be TRBD2 (5 bases). The CDR3 totals 13 residues. V was pared by 6 bases and J by 5 bases, with 14 bases between. CDR1 ENHRY and CDR2 SYGVKD come from the germline V gene.

This chain connects TRBV7-2 to TRBJ1-4, with TRBD1 matching over 7 bases. The CDR3 runs 12 residues. Losses at the gene ends were 5 bases for V and 7 bases for J; bases not matched to a gene: 1. CDR1 and CDR2 from the germline V gene are SGHTA and FQGNSA. The CDR3 region is CASSHRGEKLFF. In nucleotides, the CDR3 is TGTGCCAGCAGCCACAGGGGTGAAAAACTGTTTTTT.

This clonotype occurred many times. The rearrangement joins TRBV24-1 to TRBJ2-5; 11 nucleotides match TRBD1. CDR1 and CDR2 from the germline V gene are KGHDR and SFDVKD. J lost 4 bases, V lost 2 bases, and 2 bases had no gene match. This CDR3 is built from 15 residues. CDR3: CATSDWDRGGETQYF. CDR3 bases: TGTGCCACCAGTGATTGGGACAGGGGGGGAGAGACCCAGTACTTC.

The gene calls are TRBV7-2 and TRBJ2-3, with no clear D. The germline V gene has CDR1 SGHTA and CDR2 FQGNSA. Trimming took off 1 base at V and 10 bases at J, with 12 bases between the two ends. The CDR3 covers 13 residues. Here the CDR3 reads CASSLGTAYAQYF. The CDR3 DNA follows: TGTGCCAGCAGCTTAGGGACGGCGTATGCGCAGTATTTT. The full variable domain, completed using reference TRBV7-2 and TRBJ2-3, is GAGVSQSPSNKVTEKGKDVELRCDPISGHTALYWYRQSLGQGLEFLIYFQGNSAPDKSGLPSDRFSAERTGGSVSTLTIQRTQQEDSAVYLCASSLGTAYAQYFGPGTRLTVL.

Many counts were recorded for this clonotype. As DNA, the CDR3 is TGTGCCAGCAGCCCCCAGCAGGCAGGGCGGAGCGGGGAGCAGTTCTTC. Encoded protein: CASSPQQAGRSGEQFF. V usage is TRBV6-2 or TRBV6-3 and J usage is TRBJ2-1; D perhaps matches TRBD2 (6 bases). The V gene's germline CDR1 is MNHEY and CDR2 SVGEGT. CDR3 length equals 16 residues. Trimming took off 6 bases at V and 10 bases at J, with 25 bases between the two ends.

The CDR3 reads CAIRDRLGIEAFF. The CDR3 bases are TGCGCCATCAGGGACCGACTAGGGATTGAAGCTTTCTTT. The genes are TRBV23-1 and TRBJ1-1; D perhaps matches TRBD1 (5 bases). TRBV23-1 has ORF status, its function being uncertain. This CDR3 is 13 amino acids long. Trimming removed 10 bases from V and 7 bases from J, with 19 bases in between.

This clonotype was detected many times. Possible read error: a much larger clone is one base away. The V gene is TRBV7-2, the J gene TRBJ2-5; 11 positions match TRBD2. Germline V CDR1 and CDR2: SGHTA, FQGNSA. This CDR3 comprises 17 residues. V shed 5 bases and J 5 bases; nucleotides not matched to a gene: 13. Here the CDR3 DNA reads TGTGCCAGCAGCCCCGTCCTACTTAGCGGGGGGGGCGAGACCCAGTACTTC. It is translated as CASSPVLLSGGGETQYF.

This clonotype was seen at least ten times. The chain combines TRBV7-2 with TRBJ1-3, with D uncertain. V was trimmed by 4 bases and J by 3 bases, leaving 13 bases between them. CDR3 length equals 15 residues. Germline V gives CDR1 SGHTA, CDR2 FQGNSA. In nucleotides, the CDR3 is TGTGCCAGCAGCTACGGGCCCCCGGGTGGAAACACCATATATTTT. As protein: CASSYGPPGGNTIYF.

This clonotype was counted ten times or more. The chain couples TRBV4-3 to TRBJ1-2, with 10 bases that match TRBD1. V was clipped by 3 bases and J by 2 bases; unmatched bases: 3. The germline CDR1 and CDR2 sequences are LGHNA and YSLEER. The CDR3 consists of 15 residues. The CDR3 protein is CASSQGQGRNYGYTF. The DNA for the CDR3 is TGCGCCAGCAGCCAGGGACAGGGGCGCAACTATGGCTACACCTTC.

This clonotype was detected many times. CDR3 nucleotides: TGCAGCGTTGAGTCTAGCGGCTACACAGATACGCAGTATTTT. This codes for CSVESSGYTDTQYF. V is TRBV29-1 and J is TRBJ2-3, with 7 bases identical to TRBD2. The CDR3 loop spans 14 amino acids. The germline CDR1 and CDR2 sequences are SQVTM and ANQGSEA. V shed 3 bases and J 2 bases; nucleotides not matched to a gene: 5.

Of note for this clonotype: This clone may be a read error of a much larger clone one base away. The rearrangement uses TRBV7-3 and TRBJ1-1; tentatively, D is TRBD1 (5 bases). The V and J ends lost 7 bases and 8 bases respectively, with 20 bases between them. There are 14 residues in the CDR3. Germline V lookup: CDR1 SGHTA, CDR2 FQGTGA. CDR3 sequence: CASITSGGGTEAFF. As DNA, the CDR3 is TGTGCCAGCATCACCAGTGGGGGGGGGACCGAAGCTTTCTTT. The entire variable domain, with the rest obtained from reference TRBV7-3 and TRBJ1-1, is as follows: GAGVSQTPSNKVTEKGKYVELRCDPISGHTALYWYRQSLGQGPEFLIYFQGTGAADDSGLPNDRFFAVRPEGSVSTLKIQRTERGDSAVYLCASITSGGGTEAFFGQGTRLTVV.

J is TRBJ2-3 and V is TRBV5-1; D may correspond to TRBD1 or TRBD2 (5 bases each). CDR3 length equals 15 residues. V was cut by 0 bases and J by 1 base, with 9 bases left in between. CDR1 is SGHRS and CDR2 is YFSETQ in the germline V gene. CDR3 DNA: TGCGCCAGCAGCTTGGGTCAGGGAGGCACAGATACGCAGTATTTT. This codes for CASSLGQGGTDTQYF.

This clonotype has a count of ten or more. The V call is TRBV15, the J call TRBJ2-7; a possible D gene is TRBD1 (7 bases). V was cut by 1 base and J by 0 bases, with 10 bases left in between. CDR1 is LNHNV and CDR2 is YYDKDF in the germline V gene (reference sequence). CDR3 size: 15 residues. DNA for the CDR3: TGTGCCACCAGCAGAGGGGGGGACAGCTCCTACGAGCAGTACTTC. It specifies CATSRGGDSSYEQYF.

The table lists this clonotype with many counts. The chain combines TRBV27 with TRBJ2-3; the D gene is possibly TRBD2 (5 bases). V gave up 5 bases and J gave up 4 bases, with 10 bases separating them. This CDR3 has 13 residues. In germline, CDR1 is MNHEY, CDR2 SMNVEV (reference sequence). CDR3 region: CASSKVGADTQYF. The CDR3 DNA reads TGTGCCAGCAGTAAAGTCGGGGCAGATACGCAGTATTTT.

With regard to this clonotype: Mismatch with germline at one junction end may stem from a read error. The chain links TRBV29-1 to TRBJ2-2; D is undetermined. The CDR3 is made up of 12 amino acids. CDR1 and CDR2 from the germline V gene are SQVTM and ANQGSEA. CDR3 amino acids: CSVEETRAEQFF. The DNA for the CDR3 is TGCAGCGTTGAAGAGACAAGGGCCGAGCAGTTTTTT.

This clonotype was counted ten times or more. The genes are TRBV2 and TRBJ2-5; D unclear. Germline assignment: CDR1 SNHLY and CDR2 FYNNEI. V dropped 5 bases and J dropped 2 bases, with 12 bases sitting between them. This CDR3 is built from 14 residues. The CDR3 coding sequence is TGTGCCAGCAGTCCATTCATGGAGCAAGAGACCCAGTACTTC. Translation: CASSPFMEQETQYF.

By share of the sample, this clonotype is medium-sized. V gene TRBV7-9 combines with J gene TRBJ2-3; 8 nucleotides line up with TRBD2. This CDR3 has 14 amino acids. The germline gives CDR1 SEHNR, CDR2 FQNEAQ (reference sequence). V gave up 4 bases and J gave up 0 bases; unmatched junction bases: 0. For the CDR3, the DNA is TGTGCCAGCAGCTCTAGCGGGAGCACAGATACGCAGTATTTT. Translated: CASSSSGSTDTQYF.

The table lists this clonotype with many counts. The rearrangement joins TRBV2 to TRBJ2-3; D gene uncertain. Trimming took off 0 bases at V and 2 bases at J, with 3 bases between the two ends. Germline values: CDR1 SNHLY, CDR2 FYNNEI. This CDR3 contains 13 residues. CDR3 DNA sequence: TGTGCCAGCAGTGAAGCCGTCACAGATACGCAGTATTTT. Protein product: CASSEAVTDTQYF.